The clone carrying this T cell receptor beta chain was observed many times. Its antigen remains unidentified. J gave up 7 bases and V 2 bases, and 12 bases lay outside the gene matches. CDR3 length equals 17 residues. Germline CDR1 LGHDT, CDR2 YNNKEL (reference sequence). The sample is drawn from a study of spatial heterogeneity in lung cancer. Whole-study results and caveats: Tracking of tumor mutation counts was seen in expanded intratumoral alpha and beta TCR counts. Coverage of tumor T cells, by estimate, reached approximately 7% for alpha chains and approximately 13% for beta chains.

TCRdb redid the calling of the 5' RACE reads with MiXCR, one entry per CDR3 protein. The table has 7,500 to 8,500 distinct CDR3 sequences, over 7.5% seen once. Documented time point: sample taken at primary tumor resection. The cohort: over 70 early-stage, untreated non-small cell lung cancer patients. Whole RNA came from tumor, nontumor lung or frozen PBMC and was sequenced without being sorted. This clonotype was sampled from a male donor with early-stage non-small cell lung cancer. The gene calls are TRBV3-1 and TRBJ2-5; TRBD1 agrees at 11 bases. Sequencing was performed on lung tumor tissue, taken at surgery. The chain's CDR3 is CASSQLGQGAFRGTQYF. The DNA of the CDR3 is TGTGCCAGCAGCCAACTAGGACAGGGGGCGTTTCGGGGGACCCAGTACTTC.